Following are 28 T cell receptor beta chains from one sample sequenced in a study of yellow fever vaccine responses in identical twins. One entry per CDR3 protein results from TCRdb running MiXCR on the RT-PCR reads. Of roughly 18,000 distinct CDR3 sequences listed, less than 75% are singletons. This specimen consisted of T cells from blood (PBMCs), unsorted or a sorted subset (not recorded which), obtained before or after yellow fever vaccination (not recorded which). The receptors shown here come from a woman between 18 and 29 years old who received the yellow fever vaccine.

This clonotype was recorded a few times. The chain employs TRBV18 and TRBJ1-5; D may be TRBD1 (5 bases). This CDR3 is 14 amino acids long. V was cut by 2 bases and J by 6 bases, with 11 bases left in between. Germline CDR1 and CDR2: KGHSH and LQKENI. The CDR3 here is CASSPGGKGQPQHF. As DNA, the CDR3 is TGTGCCAGCTCACCAGGGGGAAAGGGTCAGCCCCAGCATTTT.

V gene TRBV20-1 combines with J gene TRBJ2-4; 11 positions match TRBD2. The CDR3 is made up of 15 amino acids. J lost 6 bases, V lost 1 base, and 5 bases had no gene match. CDR1 DFQATT and CDR2 SNEGSKA come from the germline V gene (reference sequence). The CDR3 sequence is CSARVASGGPNIQYF. The CDR3 DNA reads as TGCAGTGCTAGAGTTGCTAGCGGGGGGCCAAACATTCAGTACTTC.

This clonotype was counted a few times. The chain carries TRBV20-1 and TRBJ1-5; possible D gene TRBD1, 5 bases. The CDR3 totals 15 residues. V dropped 0 bases and J dropped 8 bases, with 17 bases sitting between them. Germline CDR1 is DFQATT and CDR2 is SNEGSKA (reference sequence). CDR3 in DNA: TGCAGTGCTAGAGATGGGGGAGGGCAGTCGGAGCCCCAGCATTTT. As protein: CSARDGGGQSEPQHF.

This clonotype has more than one count but fewer than ten. The rearrangement links TRBV20-1 to TRBJ2-1; D uncertain. The V gene lost 4 bases and the J gene lost 3 bases, with 1 base spanning the gap. Germline CDR1 and CDR2: DFQATT and SNEGSKA (reference sequence). The CDR3 consists of 10 residues. The CDR3 loop reads CSAIYNEQFF. CDR3 DNA: TGCAGTGCTATCTACAATGAGCAGTTCTTC.

V is TRBV20-1 and J is TRBJ2-1; the D gene is possibly TRBD2 (6 bases). CDR1 is DFQATT and CDR2 is SNEGSKA in the germline V gene (reference sequence). The length of the CDR3 is 16 residues. The V and J ends lost 0 bases and 7 bases respectively, with 19 bases between them. For the CDR3, the DNA is TGCAGTGCTAGAGATTTCATGGCGGGGCTGGGTAATGAGCAGTTCTTC. It translates to CSARDFMAGLGNEQFF.

This clonotype has a handful of counts. The J gene is TRBJ2-3, the V gene TRBV29-1, with D unresolved. Germline-derived CDR1 and CDR2 are SQVTM and ANQGSEA. The CDR3 is 11 amino acids. Trimming stripped 6 bases from V and 14 bases from J, with 18 bases between. CDR3 loop: CSVGELGPAYF. The DNA for the CDR3 is TGCAGCGTCGGTGAGTTGGGCCCAGCGTATTTT.

The V gene is TRBV6-1, the J gene TRBJ1-4, with 7 bases that match TRBD1. Germline lookup yields CDR1 MNHNS and CDR2 SASEGT. The CDR3 extends over 13 amino acids. J was trimmed by 8 bases and V by 6 bases; bases with no gene match: 6. The CDR3 sequence: CASRGTVPEKLFF. In nucleotides, the CDR3 is TGTGCCAGCAGAGGGACAGTTCCCGAAAAACTGTTTTTT.

This clonotype was detected a few times. This rearrangement joins TRBV11-3 to TRBJ2-2; no clear D gene. Germline V lookup: CDR1 SGHNT, CDR2 YENEEA. The CDR3 is made up of 12 amino acids. V was trimmed by 6 bases and J by 7 bases, leaving 9 bases between them. The CDR3 coding sequence is TGTGCCAGCAGTCCCCCTCGCGGGGAGCTGTTTTTT. Translating gives CASSPPRGELFF.

The J gene is TRBJ2-1, the V gene TRBV7-6; 12 nucleotides agree with TRBD2. The CDR3 runs 15 residues. The germline gives CDR1 SGHVS, CDR2 FNYEAQ. V was clipped by 2 bases and J by 8 bases; unmatched bases: 4. CDR3 nucleotides: TGTGCCAGCAGCTTATCTAGCGGGGGGGCTCATGAGCAGTTCTTC. Its translation: CASSLSSGGAHEQFF.

This rearrangement joins TRBV19 to TRBJ2-1; D unresolved. V dropped 7 bases and J dropped 5 bases, with 6 bases sitting between them. Germline V lookup: CDR1 LNHDA, CDR2 SQIVND (reference sequence). CDR3 size: 11 residues. For the CDR3, the DNA is TGTGCCAGTACCACTAACAATGAGCAGTTCTTC. It is translated as CASTTNNEQFF.

V is TRBV20-1 and J is TRBJ2-5, with 10 bases that match TRBD2. After removal of 3 bases from V and 2 bases from J, the junction contained 6 bases not matched to a gene. The CDR3 is 15 residues long. Germline V gene lookup returns CDR1 DFQATT and CDR2 SNEGSKA (reference sequence). CDR3 sequence (DNA): TGCAGTGCTAGCTCGCTAGCGGGAGATCAAGAGACCCAGTACTTC. Its protein is CSASSLAGDQETQYF.

This clonotype was seen only a few times. The chain's CDR3 is CASSPQGTQYF. The DNA for the CDR3 is TGTGCCAGCTCACCACAGGGGACCCAGTACTTC. The chain uses TRBV18 and TRBJ2-5; D gene unclear. V was trimmed by 1 base and J by 7 bases, leaving 4 bases between them. The CDR3 spans 11 residues. Germline assignment: CDR1 KGHSH and CDR2 LQKENI. Complete variable domain (other parts from reference TRBV18 and TRBJ2-5): NAGVMQNPRHLVRRRGQEARLRCSPMKGHSHVYWYRQLPEEGLKFMVYLQKENIIDESGMPKERFSAEFPKEGPSILRIQQVVRGDSAAYFCASSPQGTQYFGPGTRLLVL.

The genes are TRBV11-3 and TRBJ1-2; D is ambiguous. The CDR3 consists of 16 residues. V was cut by 0 bases and J by 2 bases, with 13 bases left in between. Germline assignment: CDR1 SGHNT and CDR2 YENEEA. The CDR3 spells CASSLDSLGTNYGYTF. The CDR3 bases are TGTGCCAGCAGCTTAGATTCCCTTGGCACAAACTATGGCTACACCTTC.

The rearrangement links TRBV6-2 or TRBV6-3 to TRBJ1-2; D is undetermined. V was pared by 2 bases and J by 3 bases, with 7 bases between. CDR3 length: 13 amino acids. Germline V gene lookup returns CDR1 MNHEY and CDR2 SVGEGT. CDR3 in amino acids: CASSYEDYYGYTF. The CDR3 region has the DNA TGTGCCAGCAGTTACGAGGATTACTATGGCTACACCTTC.

V usage is TRBV11-1 and J usage is TRBJ1-1; no definite D call. V lost 6 bases to trimming and J lost 4 bases, with 9 bases between them. The CDR3 sequence is 12 residues long. In germline, CDR1 is SGHAT, CDR2 FQDESV (reference sequence). CDR3 nucleotide sequence: TGTGCCAGCAGGGGGATAACCACTGAAGCTTTCTTT. Its protein product is CASRGITTEAFF.

This clonotype was seen a handful of times. V gene TRBV29-1 combines with J gene TRBJ1-4, with 7 bases that match TRBD1. V gave up 6 bases and J gave up 4 bases; unmatched junction bases: 5. The germline V gene encodes CDR1 SQVTM and CDR2 ANQGSEA. The length of the CDR3 is 13 residues. The CDR3 DNA follows: TGCAGCGTCTCGGGACAGTTTAATGAAAAACTGTTTTTT. As protein: CSVSGQFNEKLFF. The entire variable domain, with the rest obtained from reference TRBV29-1 and TRBJ1-4, is as follows: SAVISQKPSRDICQRGTSLTIQCQVDSQVTMMFWYRQQPGQSLTLIATANQGSEATYESGFVIDKFPISRPNLTFSTLTVSNMSPEDSSIYLCSVSGQFNEKLFFGSGTQLSVL.

In its sample, this clonotype was seen a few times. The DNA for the CDR3 is TGTGCCAGCAGTGAAGAGCTAGCGGGAGGGCACGAGCAGTACTTC. It specifies CASSEELAGGHEQYF. This chain links TRBV6-1 with TRBJ2-7, with TRBD2 matching 12 bases. Germline-derived CDR1 and CDR2 are MNHNS and SASEGT. The CDR3 runs to 15 residues. V lost 1 base to trimming and J lost 5 bases; unmatched junction nucleotides: 3.

The V call is TRBV13, the J call TRBJ2-3; TRBD2 matches 10 bases. The CDR3 runs 16 residues. After removal of 6 bases from V and 2 bases from J, the junction contained 8 bases not matched to a gene. Germline values: CDR1 PRHDT, CDR2 FYEKMQ (reference sequence). CDR3 sequence (DNA): TGTGCCAGCAGACCAGCGGGGGGGACGAACACAGATACGCAGTATTTT. Translation gives CASRPAGGTNTDTQYF.

V usage is TRBV29-1 and J usage is TRBJ2-1; a weak D match, TRBD2 (6 bases). Trimming pared 4 bases from V and 6 bases from J, leaving 19 bases between. The CDR3 extends over 15 amino acids. Per the germline V gene, CDR1 is SQVTM and CDR2 is ANQGSEA. This CDR3 is CSVVGTSFSSNEQFF. The CDR3 DNA reads as TGCAGCGTTGTAGGTACTAGCTTTAGTTCCAATGAGCAGTTCTTC.

The V gene is TRBV3-1, the J gene TRBJ1-5, with TRBD1 matching 7 bases. Germline V gene data show CDR1 as LGHDT and CDR2 as YNNKEL (reference sequence). The ends lost 0 bases at V and 6 bases at J; junction bases unmatched: 5. The CDR3 sequence is 15 residues long. The CDR3 DNA sequence: TGTGCCAGCAGCCAAGAAGGGGGCTTTGGTCAGCCCCAGCATTTT. Translated: CASSQEGGFGQPQHF.

V usage is TRBV13 and J usage is TRBJ2-3; TRBD2 aligns across 7 bases. The V gene end was trimmed by 5 bases and the J gene end by 4 bases; junction bases not matched to a gene: 18. Germline V gene data show CDR1 as PRHDT and CDR2 as FYEKMQ (reference sequence). This CDR3 comprises 18 residues. The CDR3 region is CASSASRRSSRGADTQYF. The DNA for the CDR3 is TGTGCCAGCAGCGCCTCTCGCCGGTCCAGCCGGGGGGCAGATACGCAGTATTTT.

The chain recombines TRBV7-6 with TRBJ2-3; D gene uncertain. V dropped 1 base and J dropped 5 bases, with 1 base sitting between them. CDR1 and CDR2 (germline): SGHVS, FNYEAQ. The CDR3 sequence is 11 residues long. DNA for the CDR3: TGTGCCAGCAGCTTAGTAGATACGCAGTATTTT. It is translated as CASSLVDTQYF.

The chain employs TRBV18 and TRBJ2-3; D gene uncertain. This CDR3 has 15 residues. Trimming stripped 3 bases from V and 2 bases from J, with 12 bases between. Germline V gene lookup returns CDR1 KGHSH and CDR2 LQKENI. The CDR3 DNA is TGTGCCAGCTCACCCTCGATCGCCTTCACAGATACGCAGTATTTT. Translated: CASSPSIAFTDTQYF.

The rearrangement joins TRBV2 to TRBJ2-5, with 7 bases lining up with TRBD1. V shed 6 bases and J 5 bases; nucleotides not matched to a gene: 3. This CDR3 comprises 12 residues. CDR1 is SNHLY and CDR2 is FYNNEI in the germline V gene. The CDR3 DNA is TGTGCCAGCAGAGACAGGGTTGAGACCCAGTACTTC. Amino acid sequence: CASRDRVETQYF.

This clonotype appeared a few times. The genes are TRBV29-1 and TRBJ1-4; D is uncertain. The CDR3 is 12 amino acids. Germline lookup yields CDR1 SQVTM and CDR2 ANQGSEA. V lost 4 bases and J 4 bases, leaving 7 bases between the germline ends. The DNA of the CDR3 is TGCAGCGTTGCCGGATTTAATGAAAAACTGTTTTTT. Encoded protein: CSVAGFNEKLFF. Full variable domain (missing parts from reference TRBV29-1 and TRBJ1-4): SAVISQKPSRDICQRGTSLTIQCQVDSQVTMMFWYRQQPGQSLTLIATANQGSEATYESGFVIDKFPISRPNLTFSTLTVSNMSPEDSSIYLCSVAGFNEKLFFGSGTQLSVL.

The chain uses TRBV6-1 and TRBJ1-2, with TRBD1 matching over 9 bases. With V trimmed by 6 bases and J by 7 bases, 9 bases remained unmatched. Germline V lookup: CDR1 MNHNS, CDR2 SASEGT. This CDR3 is built from 14 residues. The CDR3 coding sequence is TGTGCCAGCAGACCGGGACAGGGTCAAGGTGGCTACACCTTC. Translated, it gives CASRPGQGQGGYTF.

V is TRBV20-1 and J is TRBJ2-7; the D is unclear. The germline V gene encodes CDR1 DFQATT and CDR2 SNEGSKA (reference sequence). The CDR3 has 13 amino acids. V was clipped by 3 bases and J by 3 bases, with 12 bases between them. CDR3 bases: TGCAGTGCTAGCCCCGGTGGGCTCTACGAGCAGTACGTC. It encodes CSASPGGLYEQYV.

The J gene is TRBJ1-2, the V gene TRBV29-1, with D uncertain. The germline gives CDR1 SQVTM, CDR2 ANQGSEA. The CDR3 extends over 10 amino acids. V lost 0 bases to trimming and J lost 8 bases, with 4 bases between them. Here the CDR3 DNA reads TGCAGCGTTGAAGATCGAGGCTACACCTTC. Translating it yields CSVEDRGYTF.